This TCR beta chain was found in a study of control samples from healthy donors and cancer patients. CDR1 SGHDN and CDR2 FVKESK come from the germline V gene. With V trimmed by 6 bases and J by 2 bases, 2 bases remained unmatched. This CDR3 has 13 amino acids. Only in-frame clones appear in the TCRdb table, and some are missing; sequencing was by immunoSEQ multiplex PCR. This sample has roughly 130,000 clones; 75% to 95% occur once, and the top ten carry more than 2%. The source material was blood. This chain joins TRBV14 and TRBJ2-5; 8 nucleotides agree with TRBD2. The receptor's source is a man younger than 30 in good health. The CDR3 DNA reads as TGTGCCAGCAGGCGGGGGGCTCAAGAGACCCAGTACTTC. Amino acids: CASRRGAQETQYF.